This T cell receptor beta chain comes out of a study of blood T cell repertoires in COVID-19. About the research overall: Samples of COVID-19 (acute and convalescent) were obtained from the United States, Italy and Spain. PBMCs, B-cell-depleted T cells, or T cells provided the cDNA or gDNA that made up the material.

The Seattle patients, enrolled during active infection, were followed longitudinally. The method was immunoSEQ multiplex PCR; TCRdb's version includes in-frame clones alone and lacks a portion of them. The sample holds 11,000 or so clones, about 70% seen once. The TCR was taken from a man in his 60s with COVID-19, enrolled during active disease. Sequencing was performed on peripheral blood.

In DNA, the CDR3 is TGTGCCAGCAGCTTAGGCGTGACTCCCACAGATACGCAGTATTTT. Translation: CASSLGVTPTDTQYF. J is TRBJ2-3 and V is TRBV7-9; D remains unclear. Germline CDR1 is SEHNR and CDR2 is FQNEAQ (reference sequence). The V end lost 1 base, the J end lost 2 bases, and 10 bases lay between the germline ends. This CDR3 region has 15 residues.